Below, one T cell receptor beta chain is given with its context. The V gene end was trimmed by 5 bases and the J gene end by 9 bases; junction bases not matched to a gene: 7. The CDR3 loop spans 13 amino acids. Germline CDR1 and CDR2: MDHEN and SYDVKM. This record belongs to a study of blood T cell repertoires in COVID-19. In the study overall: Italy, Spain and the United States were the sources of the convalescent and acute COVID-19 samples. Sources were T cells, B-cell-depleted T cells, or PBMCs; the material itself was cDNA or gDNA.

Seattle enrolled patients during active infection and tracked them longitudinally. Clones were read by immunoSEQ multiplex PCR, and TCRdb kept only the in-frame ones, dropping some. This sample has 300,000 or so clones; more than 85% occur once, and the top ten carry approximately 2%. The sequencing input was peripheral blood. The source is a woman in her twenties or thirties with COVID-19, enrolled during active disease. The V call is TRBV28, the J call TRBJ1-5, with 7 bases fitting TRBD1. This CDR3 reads CASSPQGGAPQHF. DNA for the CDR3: TGTGCCAGCAGTCCCCAGGGGGGCGCGCCCCAGCATTTT.